The clone carrying this TCR beta chain was detected only once. This sample is drawn from a study of blood T cell repertoires in COVID-19. Whole-study context: In each case, the material was cDNA or gDNA derived from T cells, B-cell-depleted T cells, or PBMCs.

Germline trimming cut 5 bases from V and 8 bases from J; bases unmatched to any gene: 11. Germline CDR1 is LNHDA and CDR2 is SQIVND (reference sequence). The CDR3 is 17 amino acids. The repertoire was sequenced with immunoSEQ multiplex PCR; TCRdb's copy has only in-frame clones and lacks some. The table records 93,000 or so clones, 87% of them present only once. The gene calls are TRBV19 and TRBJ2-1, with 14 bases lining up with TRBD2. The sequenced sample was peripheral blood. This receptor was taken from a human donor in a cohort sampled during active COVID-19. For the CDR3, the DNA is TGTGCCAGTAGTGCCAGACTAGCGGGAGGGCCTGACGATGAGCAGTTCTTC. Translated: CASSARLAGGPDDEQFF.